Given below is one T cell receptor (beta chain) in context. Its specificity is not known. TCRdb keeps only in-frame clones here, not all; method: immunoSEQ multiplex PCR. The sample includes about 66,000 clones, 84% of them seen just once. A history of autoimmune disease or systemic immunosuppression excluded patients. Blood draws occurred at baseline, cycle 4 day 1, and cycle 7 day 1. This sample is drawn from a study of OX40 agonist ivuxolimab in advanced cancers. Across the study: In this trial design, patients received ivuxolimab intravenously at 0.01 to 10 mg/kg every 2 weeks. Study-wide findings and caveats: Low normalized T-cell clonal expansion also characterized some of the nonresponders.

The V segment lost 0 bases and the J segment 8 bases; nucleotides outside the gene matches: 7. Per the germline V gene, CDR1 is SGHTA and CDR2 is FQGNSA. The CDR3 consists of 15 residues. Sequencing was performed on CD4+ or CD8+ T cells sorted from blood, taken in a trial of the OX40 agonist ivuxolimab. The chain joins TRBV7-2 to TRBJ1-2, with 9 nucleotides matching TRBD1. The source is an adult with an advanced solid tumor such as melanoma, head and neck, liver or kidney cancer. Here the CDR3 reads CASSLAGTGLYGYTF. The CDR3 DNA follows: TGTGCCAGCAGCTTAGCAGGGACAGGGCTTTACGGCTACACCTTC. Filled out from reference TRBV7-2 and TRBJ1-2, the complete variable domain reads GAGVSQSPSNKVTEKGKDVELRCDPISGHTALYWYRQSLGQGLEFLIYFQGNSAPDKSGLPSDRFSAERTGGSVSTLTIQRTQQEDSAVYLCASSLAGTGLYGYTFGSGTRLTVV.